This TCR beta chain was recovered during a study of beta chain features in type 1 diabetes. CDR3 size: 17 residues. Germline V gene data show CDR1 as MDHEN and CDR2 as SYDVKM. The junction had 11 bases not matched to a gene; V was cut back by 4 bases and J by 6 bases. As to this clone: Its antigen remains unidentified.

Whole-study results and caveats: For cells with high TCR expression, cDNA sequencing could yield over-representation.

What was sequenced were expressed TCRB transcripts, since all of the isolated RNA had been reverse transcribed. Naive, central memory and regulatory T cell samples yielded around 3.5 million reads on average. Using immunoSEQ multiplex PCR, the repertoire was profiled, and TCRdb retains in-frame clones only, with some absent. The sample gives some 44,000 clones, around 50% of which show up once; about 2.1% is in the top ten. This chain joins TRBV28 and TRBJ2-3; 12 bases map to TRBD2. Sequenced: Tregs from blood. The receptor was isolated from a woman younger than 35 in good health. The CDR3 loop is CASSSTPTSGRQDTQYF. The CDR3 nucleotides are TGTGCCAGCAGTTCCACCCCGACTAGCGGGAGACAGGATACGCAGTATTTT. Supplemented by reference TRBV28 and TRBJ2-3, the full variable domain reads DVKVTQSSRYLVKRTGEKVFLECVQDMDHENMFWYRQDPGLGLRLIYFSYDVKMKEKGDIPEGYSVSREKKERFSLILESASTNQTSMYLCASSSTPTSGRQDTQYFGPGTRLTVL.